These T cell receptor beta chains were read from a single sample in a study of regulatory T cells in long-lasting Graves disease. MiXCR, run by TCRdb on the multiplex PCR reads, gives a single entry per CDR3 protein. The table lists a few hundred thousand distinct CDR3 sequences, 13% to 15% of them singletons. The same sample was also used in a study of T cells in Graves' hyperthyroidism and ophthalmopathy.

Source: peripheral blood mononuclear cells (PBMCs), taken at new diagnosis, from a patient treated with antithyroid drugs. These receptors originate from a woman between 45 and 65 years old with Graves disease. CDR3s include the opening cysteine and the closing phenylalanine or tryptophan. The D gene is left open where the match is weak. Where a row states a size, it is once, few, many or the class of an expanded clone; other rows omit it.

V	size	D	J	DNA	CDR3
TRBV12-5	NA	TRBD1	TRBJ1-1	TGTGCTAGCGGAAGACAGGGAAGGCACACTGAAGCTTTCTTT	CASGRQGRHTEAFF
TRBV18	many	NA	TRBJ2-7	TGTGCCAGCTCAGCGTGGGCAGCTACCGTTCCCTCCTACGAGCAGTACTTC	CASSAWAATVPSYEQYF
TRBV10-3	many	TRBD1	TRBJ1-1	TGTGCCATCAGCAGGTACGACAGGGTCGACACTGAAGCTTTCTTT	CAISRYDRVDTEAFF
TRBV4-1	NA	NA	TRBJ2-5	TGCGCCAGCAGCCAATGGCGGAAAGAGACCCAGTACTTC	CASSQWRKETQYF
TRBV7-2	many	TRBD1	TRBJ1-5	TGTGCCAGCAGTGTGACAGGGATGAATCAGCCCCAGCATTTT	CASSVTGMNQPQHF
TRBV11-2	many	NA	TRBJ2-7	TGTGCCAGCAGCTTAGGAACCGGGGTCTCCTACGAGCAGTACTTC	CASSLGTGVSYEQYF
TRBV11-2	many	TRBD2	TRBJ2-1	TGTGCCAGCAGCTTTACATGGGAGGGCTGGGAGAATGAGCAGTTCTTC	CASSFTWEGWENEQFF
TRBV11-2	few	TRBD1	TRBJ1-5	TGTGCCAGCAGCTCTACGGAGACAGGGAGCAATCAGCCCCAGCATTTT	CASSSTETGSNQPQHF
TRBV5-1	many	TRBD1	TRBJ2-1	TGCGCCACCAAAGAGGCACAGGGGTCCTACAATGAGCAGTTCTTC	CATKEAQGSYNEQFF
TRBV2	many	TRBD1	TRBJ1-2	TGTGCCAGCACCAGGGACAGGGTGGGCTATGGCTACACCTTC	CASTRDRVGYGYTF
TRBV19	few	NA	TRBJ1-1	TGTGCCAGACCCGGCGGGAACACTGAAGCTTTCTTT	CARPGGNTEAFF
TRBV10-1	many	NA	TRBJ1-1	TGCGCCAGCAGTGAGCGTGGCTTCACTGAAGCTTTCTTT	CASSERGFTEAFF
TRBV29-1	many	NA	TRBJ1-4	TGCAGCGTAAAAACCACAGGGCCTATGGGAAAACTGTTTTTT	CSVKTTGPMGKLFF
TRBV6-1	many	TRBD1	TRBJ2-7	TGTGCCAGCAGGCAGGGACAGACCTACGAGCAGTACTTC	CASRQGQTYEQYF
TRBV28	many	NA	TRBJ1-1	TGTGCCACCCGCGGGACCGTGATATTGAACACTGAAGCTTTCTTT	CATRGTVILNTEAFF
TRBV28	many	NA	TRBJ2-3	TGTGCCAGCAGTTCTATGGCCGGAAACACAGATACGCAGTATTTT	CASSSMAGNTDTQYF
TRBV18	few	TRBD2	TRBJ2-3	TGTGCCAGCTCATCTAGGACTAGCGGAATCACAGATACGCAGTATTTT	CASSSRTSGITDTQYF
TRBV19	NA	NA	TRBJ1-3	TGTGCCAGTAGTATAAAACAGGGTATGCTGGCTGGAAACACCATATATTTT	CASSIKQGMLAGNTIYF
TRBV27	many	NA	TRBJ1-5	TGTGCCAGCAGTCCGACGCACAATCAGCCCCAGCATTTT	CASSPTHNQPQHF
TRBV29-1	many	TRBD1	TRBJ2-3	TGCAGCGCAGGGACAGGGGAAGATACGCAGTATTTT	CSAGTGEDTQYF
TRBV7-9	once	TRBD1	TRBJ2-1	TGTGCCAGCAGCCGCCCGACAGGGTCGGCCAAAATCAGCTCCTACAATGAGCAGTTCTTC	CASSRPTGSAKISSYNEQFF
TRBV6-1	many	NA	TRBJ2-1	TGTGCCAGCAGTGTGTTAACGGGAGCGAACAATGAGCAGTTCTTC	CASSVLTGANNEQFF
TRBV18	many	NA	TRBJ2-5	TGTGCCAGCTCACGATTGACAGTCCAAGAGACCCAGTACTTC	CASSRLTVQETQYF
TRBV11-2	many	TRBD1	TRBJ2-6	TGTGCCAGCAGCCCCACCGGACAGGGGGCCTCTGGGGCCAACGTCCTGACTTTC	CASSPTGQGASGANVLTF
TRBV28	many	NA	TRBJ1-5	TGTGCCAGCAGTTTGACCTATTTTGAGAATCAGCCCCAGCATTTT	CASSLTYFENQPQHF
TRBV18	many	TRBD1	TRBJ2-3	TGTGCCAGCTCACCGGGACAGACTAGCACAGATACGCAGTATTTT	CASSPGQTSTDTQYF
TRBV20-1	many	NA	TRBJ1-5	TGCAGTGCTAGAGATACCGGGGGGCCTCAGCCCCAGCATTTT	CSARDTGGPQPQHF
TRBV7-2	many	TRBD2	TRBJ2-3	TGTGCCAGCAGATCCGGGACTAGTCTGGCAGATACGCAGTATTTT	CASRSGTSLADTQYF
TRBV20-1	few	NA	TRBJ1-1	TGCAGTGCTAAAGGGGCAGCTGGGTACACTGAAGCTTTCTTT	CSAKGAAGYTEAFF
TRBV24-1	many	NA	TRBJ2-7	TGTGCCACCAGTGACTCGACTACGACAGGCCACGAGCAGTACTTC	CATSDSTTTGHEQYF
TRBV7-2	NA	TRBD1	TRBJ2-7	TGTGCCAGCAGATTAAGCTCAGGGGGCTCCTACGAGCAGTACTTC	CASRLSSGGSYEQYF
TRBV28	NA	NA	TRBJ2-1	TGTGCCAGCAGCCCCCCGTGGGGAGCGGAGGGCGGGAACAATGAGCAGTTCTTC	CASSPPWGAEGGNNEQFF
TRBV18	NA	NA	TRBJ1-2	TGTGCCAGCTCACCCAACTATGGCTACACCTTC	CASSPNYGYTF
TRBV5-1	many	TRBD2	TRBJ2-7	TGCGCCAGCAGCCGGACTAGCGGGAGGGTGAGCTCCTACGAGCAGTACTTC	CASSRTSGRVSSYEQYF
TRBV7-3	NA	TRBD2	TRBJ2-3	TGTGCCAGCAGCTTTACCCTGGATAGCGGGCCTCCCCATACGCGGTATTTT	CASSFTLDSGPPHTRYF
TRBV30	once	NA	TRBJ2-5	TGTGCCTGGAGTCCCAGTGAGACCCGGTACTTC	CAWSPSETRYF
TRBV6-6	NA	TRBD1	TRBJ1-6	TGTGCCAGCAGTTACTCGGGACAGAATAATTCACCCCTCCACTTT	CASSYSGQNNSPLHF
TRBV6-1	NA	TRBD2	TRBJ2-1	TGTGCCAGCAGATCCGGGACTAGCAGGCACAATGAGCAGTTCTTC	CASRSGTSRHNEQFF
TRBV7-2	few	TRBD1	TRBJ1-6	TGTGCCAGCAGCAACCGGGACAGGGGAAATTCACCCCTCCACTTT	CASSNRDRGNSPLHF
TRBV10-3	many	TRBD1	TRBJ2-7	TGTGCCATCAGTAGACCGGGACAGGGTACCTACGAGCAGTACTTC	CAISRPGQGTYEQYF
TRBV6-1	many	NA	TRBJ2-5	TGTGCCAGCAGTGGGTCTACACAAGAGACCCAGTACTTC	CASSGSTQETQYF
TRBV5-1	many	NA	TRBJ2-1	TGCGCCAGCAGCTTCGGGGGACCCAGCTCCTACAATGAGCAGTTCTTC	CASSFGGPSSYNEQFF
TRBV29-1	many	TRBD1	TRBJ2-1	TGCAGCGTCCAGACAGGGGGCAGAGAGCAGTTCTTC	CSVQTGGREQFF
TRBV20-1	many	TRBD1	TRBJ1-1	TGCAGTGCTAGAGGGGGACAGCCCGAAGCTTTCTTT	CSARGGQPEAFF
TRBV25-1	few	NA	TRBJ2-7	TGTGCCACCGCTCAGGGCTACGAGCAGTACTTC	CATAQGYEQYF
TRBV7-8	NA	NA	TRBJ2-5	TGTGCCAGCAGCCTTTCCCGGGCCCGGAAAGGGGAGACCCAGTACTTC	CASSLSRARKGETQYF
TRBV7-9	few	TRBD1	TRBJ1-6	TGTGCCAGCAGCCGAGACAGGGTTGGGTCACCCCTCCACTTT	CASSRDRVGSPLHF
TRBV5-1	NA	NA	TRBJ1-2	TGCGCCAGCAGCCCCGACCGACTACGGGGCTATGGCTACACCTTC	CASSPDRLRGYGYTF
TRBV6-2/TRBV6-3	NA	NA	TRBJ2-2	TGTGCCAGCACCCCTACGGGACTCCACACCGGGGAGCTGTTTTTT	CASTPTGLHTGELFF
TRBV9	many	TRBD2	TRBJ2-7	TGTGCCAGCAGCGTAGAAGGTAGCGGGGACTACGAGCAGTACTTC	CASSVEGSGDYEQYF
TRBV29-1	NA	NA	TRBJ1-4	TGCAGCGTTGAAAAGGGGTGGAAACTGTTTTTT	CSVEKGWKLFF
TRBV9	few	TRBD1	TRBJ2-7	TGTGCCAGCAGCACCGGGACAGGGGGCAATTTGAGCTCCTACGAGCAGTACTTC	CASSTGTGGNLSSYEQYF
TRBV6-1	NA	TRBD2	TRBJ2-3	TGTGCCACCACGGGGGGTGGAACAGATACGCAGTATTTT	CATTGGGTDTQYF
TRBV3-1	many	NA	TRBJ1-2	TGTGCCAGCAGCCAAGATACGGGCAGCTATGGCTACACCTTC	CASSQDTGSYGYTF
TRBV5-4	NA	NA	TRBJ2-1	TGTGCCAGCAGCCAGGTGGAGTCCTACAATGAGCAGTTCTTC	CASSQVESYNEQFF